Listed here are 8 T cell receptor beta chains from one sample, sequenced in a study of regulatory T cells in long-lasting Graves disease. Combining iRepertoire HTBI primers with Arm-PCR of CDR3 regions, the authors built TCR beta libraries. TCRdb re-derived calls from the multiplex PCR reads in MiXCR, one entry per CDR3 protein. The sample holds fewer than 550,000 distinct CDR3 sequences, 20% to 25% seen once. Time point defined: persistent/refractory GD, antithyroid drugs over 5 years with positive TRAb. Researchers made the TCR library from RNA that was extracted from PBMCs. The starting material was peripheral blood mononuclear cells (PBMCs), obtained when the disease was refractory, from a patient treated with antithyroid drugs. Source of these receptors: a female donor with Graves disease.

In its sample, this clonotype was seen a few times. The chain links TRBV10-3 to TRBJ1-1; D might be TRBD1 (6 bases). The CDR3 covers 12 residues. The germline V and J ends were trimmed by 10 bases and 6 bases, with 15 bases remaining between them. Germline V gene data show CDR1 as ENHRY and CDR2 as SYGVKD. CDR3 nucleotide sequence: TGTGCCACCCGGCCCCCAGGGGCTGAAGCTTTCTTT. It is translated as CATRPPGAEAFF.

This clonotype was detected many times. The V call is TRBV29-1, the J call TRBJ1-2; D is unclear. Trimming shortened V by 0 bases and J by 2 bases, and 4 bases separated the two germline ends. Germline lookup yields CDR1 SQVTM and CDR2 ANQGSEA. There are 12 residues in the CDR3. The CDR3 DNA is TGCAGCGTTGAAGACAGCAACTATGGCTACACCTTC. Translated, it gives CSVEDSNYGYTF.

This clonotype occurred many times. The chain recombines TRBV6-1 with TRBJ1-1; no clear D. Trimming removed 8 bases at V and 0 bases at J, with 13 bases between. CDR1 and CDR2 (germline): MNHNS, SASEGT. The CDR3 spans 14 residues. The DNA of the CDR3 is TGTGCCAGCCCCGTGGGAGGGATGAACACTGAAGCTTTCTTT. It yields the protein CASPVGGMNTEAFF.

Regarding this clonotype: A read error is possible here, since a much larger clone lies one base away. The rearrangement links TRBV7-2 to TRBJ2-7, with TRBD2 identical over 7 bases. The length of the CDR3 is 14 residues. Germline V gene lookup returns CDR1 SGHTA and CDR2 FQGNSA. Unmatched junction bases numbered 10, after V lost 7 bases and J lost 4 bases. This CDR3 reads CASTPPGGSYEQYF. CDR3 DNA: TGTGCCAGCACCCCACCTGGCGGGAGTTACGAGCAGTACTTC.

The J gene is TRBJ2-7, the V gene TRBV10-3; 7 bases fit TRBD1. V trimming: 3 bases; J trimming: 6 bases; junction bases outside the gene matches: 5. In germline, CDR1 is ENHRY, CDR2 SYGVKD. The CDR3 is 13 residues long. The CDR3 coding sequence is TGTGCCATCAGTGATCCCGACAGGGCCGAGCAGTACTTC. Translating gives CAISDPDRAEQYF.

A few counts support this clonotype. The CDR3 loop reads CASRGTRAGSTGELFF. CDR3 coding DNA: TGTGCCAGCAGGGGGACTAGGGCAGGGAGCACCGGGGAGCTGTTTTTT. The chain has TRBV28 and TRBJ2-2; TRBD2 aligns across 8 bases. The CDR3 contains 16 residues. Per germline, CDR1 MDHEN and CDR2 SYDVKM. After removal of 6 bases from V and 4 bases from J, the junction contained 10 bases not matched to a gene.

In DNA, the CDR3 is TGTGCCAGCAGCTTTCGAGGGATGGGATCACCCCTCCACTTT. Residues: CASSFRGMGSPLHF. The J gene is TRBJ1-6, the V gene TRBV7-2; D not certain. V was trimmed by 3 bases and J by 10 bases, leaving 13 bases between them. Per germline, CDR1 SGHTA and CDR2 FQGNSA. The length of the CDR3 is 14 residues.

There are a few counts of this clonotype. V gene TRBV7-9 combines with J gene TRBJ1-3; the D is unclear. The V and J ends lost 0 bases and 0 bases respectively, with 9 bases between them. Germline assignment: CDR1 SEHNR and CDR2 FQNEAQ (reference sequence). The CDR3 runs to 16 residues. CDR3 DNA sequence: TGTGCCAGCAGCTTAGCAGTTTCGTACTCTGGAAACACCATATATTTT. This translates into CASSLAVSYSGNTIYF.